A selection of T cell receptor beta chains follows, all from one sample in a study of tumor-infiltrating lymphocytes in primary liver carcinoma. In TCRdb, the multiplex PCR reads were re-called with MiXCR into one record per CDR3 protein. The sample includes 80,000 or so distinct CDR3 sequences, 65% to 75% seen only once; the top ten take approximately 15%. The sequenced sample consisted of liver tumor tissue from sampling region 4. Receptors were obtained from a woman aged 55-69 years with primary liver carcinoma and hepatitis B virus infection. The CDR3 runs from the conserved cysteine through the conserved F or W. D genes are given only for firm matches.

D gene	V gene	J gene	CDR3 length	CDR3 protein
TRBD2	TRBV6-5	TRBJ2-4	15	CASSYLAGDGNIQHF
NA	TRBV29-1	TRBJ2-3	14	CSVGNRTLTNTQYF
NA	TRBV6-6	TRBJ1-1	14	CASNIRTEDNEAFF
NA	TRBV12-5	TRBJ2-4	17	CASGLVLRGSAKNNQYF
NA	TRBV6-2/TRBV6-3	TRBJ2-7	14	CTCSYRSAPDEQYF
NA	TRBV12-3/TRBV12-4	TRBJ1-5	13	CATSDSGDQPYHF
TRBD1	TRBV11-2	TRBJ2-7	14	CASGQTGASYEQYF
NA	TRBV28	TRBJ1-2	13	CASSFRQGVRHTF
NA	TRBV5-5	TRBJ1-1	13	CVSSFSGETEAFF
NA	TRBV11-2	TRBJ2-2	13	CDSSLNRSGELFF
NA	TRBV11-2	TRBJ2-2	15	CTSSPPQEPTGELFF
NA	TRBV11-1	TRBJ1-3	18	CASSFNSPPGDSGNTIYF
NA	TRBV13	TRBJ2-1	16	CASSLSLTCFYNEQFF
NA	TRBV5-1	TRBJ2-1	13	CASSLPDYFEQFF
NA	TRBV10-2	TRBJ1-1	13	CASSAGQTTEAFF
TRBD1	TRBV12-3/TRBV12-4	TRBJ2-5	14	CASSRTGGREAQYF
TRBD1	TRBV7-9	TRBJ1-6	14	CASSLDRRNSPLHF
TRBD2	TRBV5-1	TRBJ2-1	15	CASSLLAGVYNEQSF
NA	TRBV4-1	TRBJ2-1	16	CASSQEPGERYNEQFF
TRBD1	TRBV29-1	TRBJ2-4	14	CSVWTGTQGNIQYF
NA	TRBV5-1	TRBJ2-5	15	CASSLGDRAQEAQYF
NA	TRBV12-3/TRBV12-4	TRBJ2-1	15	CASSFCRGKHNEQFF
NA	TRBV18	TRBJ1-2	13	CASSLNRDTLIAF
NA	TRBV5-4	TRBJ1-6	15	CASSTGRAHISHLHF
NA	TRBV12-3/TRBV12-4	TRBJ1-2	16	CASSFSFSGRGYGYTF
NA	TRBV7-3	TRBJ2-7	13	CASSLNETHKQYF
NA	TRBV6-6	TRBJ1-6	15	CASSYQTGEHSPLQF
TRBD1	TRBV6-5	TRBJ1-2	15	CASTQKLTGTGGYSF
NA	TRBV12-3/TRBV12-4	TRBJ2-1	16	CASSKVVWGSDIEQLF
NA	TRBV10-1	TRBJ1-5	10	CASHHQPKHF
NA	TRBV11-2	TRBJ2-3	15	CANSPGLTGPDTQYF
TRBD1	TRBV4-2	TRBJ1-1	15	CASSHAQGAWTEAFF
NA	TRBV20-1	TRBJ2-1	14	CGANPWGIGNEQFF
NA	TRBV6-1	TRBJ2-1	13	CASSELRWNEQLF
TRBD1	TRBV11-2	TRBJ1-2	15	CVSNLEGASDGGYTF
NA	TRBV28	TRBJ2-1	15	CASSLLGWRVNGQFF
NA	TRBV29-1	TRBJ2-3	17	CSVGQAPDGSLTDAQYF
TRBD2	TRBV11-3	TRBJ2-1	13	CASRSGGSWEQSF
TRBD1	TRBV29-1	TRBJ2-3	17	CSVEFIGQGSAADTQYF
TRBD1	TRBV6-1	TRBJ1-1	15	CTSSTRRQGKTEAHF
NA	TRBV7-2	TRBJ1-2	14	CASSKQGSYYGYTF
NA	TRBV11-2	TRBJ1-2	16	CASSPRTPEGFYGYTF
TRBD1	TRBV10-2	TRBJ2-5	14	CASRGRQGQETQYF
TRBD2	TRBV5-4	TRBJ2-7	15	CASSSPDWGGYEQYF
TRBD2	TRBV10-3	TRBJ2-1	17	CAVTGGLADHSYNVQFF
TRBD2	TRBV6-6	TRBJ2-1	15	CASSKGLAGGGQQFF
NA	TRBV5-1	TRBJ1-1	13	CASRRGGDTKAFF
NA	TRBV29-1	TRBJ2-1	14	CSILGGRGADEQFF
TRBD1	TRBV6-5	TRBJ2-7	15	CASRRDSSSRYGQYF
NA	TRBV11-2	TRBJ2-3	15	CASSFHTRGTDTQYF
TRBD2	TRBV11-3	TRBJ2-1	15	CASSLGTSGNIEQSF
NA	TRBV7-9	TRBJ1-3	15	CASNQTANSGNIIYF
NA	TRBV29-1	TRBJ1-2	12	CSAVKTDYGYTF
NA	TRBV7-9	TRBJ2-7	13	CASSLMQGHEQYF
TRBD1	TRBV6-1	TRBJ1-1	15	CASSPRDRVNTEAFF
TRBD2	TRBV4-1	TRBJ2-5	14	CASSKRSREETQCF
NA	TRBV11-2	TRBJ2-3	13	CTNSSGAADTEYF